These 3 T cell receptor beta chains came from one sample sequenced in a study of blood T cell repertoires in COVID-19 (dated by TCRdb to 2018 to 2020). Library construction relied on the immunoSEQ multiplex PCR assay. Not all clones reach the TCRdb copy of this immuneACCESS table, which keeps in-frame sequences only. Checked studies attribute under half of the gap to unresolved V genes and leave the rest unexplained. This sample gives about 78,000 clones in total; around 90% of them show up just once. The top ten hold more than 0.85% of the sample. The sample consisted of peripheral blood. The source of these receptors is a woman aged 45 to 65 in a cohort sampled during active COVID-19.

The genes are TRBV18 and TRBJ1-4; unclear D gene. Germline assignment: CDR1 KGHSH and CDR2 LQKENI. Trimming shortened V by 0 bases and J by 11 bases, and 10 bases separated the two germline ends. The CDR3 contains 13 residues. The CDR3 is CASSPPVLEKLFF. DNA for the CDR3: TGTGCCAGCTCACCACCCGTCCTGGAGAAACTGTTTTTT.

The V and J genes are TRBV3-1 (or the pseudogene TRBV3-2) and TRBJ2-7; 8 bases match TRBD2. V lost 1 base to trimming and J lost 2 bases; unmatched junction nucleotides: 7. The CDR3 runs to 16 residues. Germline CDR1 is LGHDT and CDR2 is YNNKEL (reference sequence). Written as DNA, the CDR3 is TGTGCCAGCAGCCAAGTGGCACTAGCGGATCCCTACGAGCAGTACTTC. Encoded protein: CASSQVALADPYEQYF.

The chain carries TRBV14 and TRBJ2-5; TRBD1 is a possible D gene (6 bases). The germline gives CDR1 SGHDN, CDR2 FVKESK. The V gene lost 2 bases and the J gene lost 1 base, with 17 bases spanning the gap. This CDR3 contains 17 residues. The CDR3 nucleotides read TGTGCCAGCAGCCAACGACAGGTCATCCGCTCCCAAGAGACCCAGTACTTC. It encodes CASSQRQVIRSQETQYF.